In this sample, the clone carrying this TCR beta chain turned up a few times. Its antigen is not known. These data come from a study of T cell responses to AZD1222 COVID-19 vaccine. General observations from the study: The number of AZD1222 recipients seropositive at baseline was only five or six.

V shed 5 bases and J shed 7 bases, with 11 bases lying between them. The germline gives CDR1 SGHTA, CDR2 FQGNSA. This CDR3 is built from 12 residues. Sequencing was performed with immunoSEQ multiplex PCR; in TCRdb, only in-frame clones are kept and a portion is missing. The table includes 130,000 to 150,000 clones, around 89% detected once. The source is an adult in good health. Material: peripheral blood, obtained on day 0 of AZD1222 vaccination. The V and J genes are TRBV7-2 and TRBJ1-2; D is perhaps TRBD1 (5 bases). This CDR3 reads CASSPHQGGYTF. As DNA, the CDR3 is TGTGCCAGCAGCCCCCACCAGGGTGGCTACACCTTC.